The entry below describes one TCR beta chain. The antigen is undetermined. The source of the sample is a study of T cells in narcolepsy. General study findings and limits: Autoreactive clonotypes reportedly recurred in blood of same and different patients, not controls.

Measured with immunoSEQ multiplex PCR; TCRdb has only the in-frame clones, and not every one. The repertoire has about 31,000 clones, around four fifths of them found once; the top ten carry over 0.95%. The sequence came from a human donor with narcolepsy. The sample taken for sequencing was CD45RA- memory CD4+ T cells from PBMCs.

The CDR3 loop reads CASSGSGTYQPQHF. Here the CDR3 DNA reads TGTGCCAGCAGTGGTTCTGGTACCTATCAGCCCCAGCATTTT. J is TRBJ1-5 and V is TRBV6-1; D uncertain. The V gene's germline CDR1 is MNHNS and CDR2 SASEGT. The V gene lost 4 bases and the J gene lost 5 bases, with 12 bases spanning the gap. This CDR3 region has 14 residues.